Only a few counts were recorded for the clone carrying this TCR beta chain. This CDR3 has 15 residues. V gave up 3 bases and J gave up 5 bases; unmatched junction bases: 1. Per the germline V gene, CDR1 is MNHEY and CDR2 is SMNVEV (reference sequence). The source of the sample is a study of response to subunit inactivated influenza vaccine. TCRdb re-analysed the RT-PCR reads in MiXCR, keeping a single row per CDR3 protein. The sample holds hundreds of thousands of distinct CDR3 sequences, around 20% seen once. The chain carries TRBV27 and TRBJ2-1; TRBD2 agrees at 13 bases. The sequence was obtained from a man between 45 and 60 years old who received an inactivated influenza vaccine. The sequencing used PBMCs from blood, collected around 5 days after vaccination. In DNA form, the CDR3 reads TGTGCCAGCAGTTTCGGGACTAGCGGGAACAATGAGCAGTTCTTC. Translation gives CASSFGTSGNNEQFF.